This T cell receptor beta chain originates from a study of blood T cell repertoires in COVID-19. Study overall: Acute and convalescent COVID-19 samples came from the United States, Italy and Spain. From T cells, B-cell-depleted T cells, or PBMCs came the material, which was cDNA or gDNA.

The CDR3 loop spans 15 amino acids. After removal of 2 bases from V and 6 bases from J, the junction contained 6 bases not matched to a gene. The germline V gene has CDR1 KGHSY and CDR2 FQNENV. The count of this clone is one. Authors' data handling: Estimated nucleated cell counts came from reference gene primer amplification. Assay: immunoSEQ multiplex PCR; the TCRdb copy retains only in-frame clones and omits some. The V and J calls and clone size are taken from that table; D and trimming were inferred from the DNA. The data hold about 24,000 clones, with around nine tenths observed a single time. The specimen was peripheral blood. This sequence joins TRBV16 and TRBJ1-5, with TRBD1 matching 8 bases. The sequence derives from a woman in her seventies with active COVID-19. This CDR3 is CASSQQGALGQPQHF. CDR3 DNA: TGTGCCAGCAGCCAACAGGGGGCGTTGGGTCAGCCCCAGCATTTT.